Below, 26 T cell receptor beta chains from the same sample are listed, as sequenced in a study of siplizumab effects on memory and regulatory T cells. This table comes from immunoSEQ multiplex PCR, and its TCRdb copy is limited to in-frame clones, with some not included. This table holds about 110,000 clones, about 90% found once. Material for sequencing was Tregs sorted from blood. The receptors derive from a human donor in good health.

The chain combines TRBV27 with TRBJ2-7; perhaps TRBD2 as D (7 bases). The germline V and J ends were trimmed by 5 bases and 4 bases, with 12 bases remaining between them. The CDR3 covers 13 residues. From germline, CDR1 is MNHEY and CDR2 SMNVEV (reference sequence). CDR3 loop: CASSPGGLYEQYF. The CDR3 coding sequence is TGTGCCAGCAGTCCCGGGGGGCTATACGAGCAGTACTTC.

The chain combines TRBV10-1 with TRBJ2-1, with TRBD2 identical over 9 bases. This CDR3 is built from 16 residues. Germline-derived CDR1 and CDR2 are WNHNN and SYGVQD (reference sequence). The junction had 7 bases not matched to a gene; V was cut back by 3 bases and J by 4 bases. CDR3 nucleotide sequence: TGCGCCAGCAGTGAAGTCGGCGGGAGGGGGTACAATGAGCAGTTCTTC. It encodes CASSEVGGRGYNEQFF.

The chain recombines TRBV5-6 with TRBJ1-5; 9 bases agree with TRBD1. V dropped 4 bases and J dropped 5; count of bases not matched to a gene: 4. The V gene's germline CDR1 is SGHDT and CDR2 YYEEEE. This CDR3 contains 14 residues. CDR3 nucleotide sequence: TGTGCCAGCAGCACAGACAGGGGGGATCAGCCCCAGCATTTT. Amino acids: CASSTDRGDQPQHF. The complete variable domain, with remaining parts taken from reference TRBV5-6 and TRBJ1-5, reads DAGVTQSPTHLIKTRGQQVTLRCSPKSGHDTVSWYQQALGQGPQFIFQYYEEEERQRGNFPDRFSGHQFPNYSSELNVNALLLGDSALYLCASSTDRGDQPQHFGDGTRLSIL.

With regard to this clone: The sample contains more than one DNA sequence encoding this CDR3. This sequence joins TRBV5-1 and TRBJ2-3, with 7 bases aligning to TRBD1. CDR3 length: 15 residues. Trimming cost V 0 bases and J 4 bases; bases outside gene matches: 5. Germline lookup yields CDR1 SGHRS and CDR2 YFSETQ. CDR3 amino acids: CASSLGQGGADTQYF. DNA of the CDR3: TGCGCCAGCAGCTTGGGACAGGGCGGAGCAGATACGCAGTATTTT.

The chain recombines TRBV18 with TRBJ1-1; D remains unclear. Germline V gene data show CDR1 as KGHSH and CDR2 as LQKENI. This CDR3 spans 12 amino acids. The ends were cut back, 3 bases at V and 7 bases at J, with 9 bases in the middle. The DNA of the CDR3 is TGTGCCAGCTCACCCTACCGGTATGAAGCTTTCTTT. Protein: CASSPYRYEAFF.

The CDR3 region has the DNA TGTGCCAGCTCACCAGGGAGATTCACAGATACGCAGTATTTT. Translated: CASSPGRFTDTQYF. The rearrangement joins TRBV18 to TRBJ2-3; the D gene is possibly TRBD2 (5 bases). Germline CDR1 is KGHSH and CDR2 is LQKENI. CDR3 length: 14 amino acids. Trimming removed 2 bases from V and 2 bases from J, with 8 bases in between.

The V and J genes are TRBV27 and TRBJ2-1, with a weak D call TRBD1 (5 bases). In germline, CDR1 is MNHEY, CDR2 SMNVEV (reference sequence). Trimming pared 6 bases from V and 1 base from J, leaving 13 bases between. CDR3 length: 15 residues. DNA of the CDR3: TGTGCCAGCAGCCCTAGGGGCGTATCCTACAATGAGCAGTTCTTC. This gives the protein CASSPRGVSYNEQFF.

The chain employs TRBV2 and TRBJ2-3, with no clear D. Trimming removed 8 bases at V and 3 bases at J, with 12 bases between. There are 13 residues in the CDR3. Germline CDR1 reads SNHLY; CDR2 reads FYNNEI. CDR3 protein: CASGIARTDTQYF. In DNA form, the CDR3 reads TGTGCCAGCGGGATCGCGAGAACAGATACGCAGTATTTT.

The V call is TRBV5-1, the J call TRBJ2-7; 9 bases are a match to TRBD1. Germline CDR1 reads SGHRS; CDR2 reads YFSETQ. Trimming cost V 0 bases and J 2 bases; bases outside gene matches: 6. The CDR3 contains 16 residues. The DNA for the CDR3 is TGCGCCAGCAGCTTGGGTGGGACAGGGACAGCCTACGAGCAGTACTTC. Amino acids: CASSLGGTGTAYEQYF.

V gene TRBV12-5 combines with J gene TRBJ1-3, with 8 bases identical to TRBD1. The CDR3 totals 16 residues. Losses at the gene ends were 4 bases for V and 9 bases for J; bases not matched to a gene: 14. The germline gives CDR1 LGHNT, CDR2 FRNRAP. The chain's CDR3 is CASGSFPGQVPSTIYF. The CDR3 DNA reads TGTGCTAGTGGTTCGTTTCCGGGACAGGTCCCGTCCACCATATATTTT.

In this sample, this clone turned up a few times. The V gene is TRBV6-1, the J gene TRBJ2-3; unclear D gene. The germline gives CDR1 MNHNS, CDR2 SASEGT. The CDR3 is 16 residues long. V lost 1 base and J lost 4, with 15 bases in between. The CDR3 spells CASSEDGPGVADTQYF. CDR3 sequence (DNA): TGTGCCAGCAGTGAAGACGGCCCCGGAGTCGCAGATACGCAGTATTTT.

The chain is built from TRBV28 and TRBJ2-5, with 7 positions matching TRBD2. Germline V gene data show CDR1 as MDHEN and CDR2 as SYDVKM. The CDR3 runs to 15 residues. Trimming removed 3 bases from V and 4 bases from J; junction bases left unmatched: 8. The CDR3: CASSFLGREGETQYF. The CDR3 DNA reads as TGTGCCAGCAGTTTCCTAGGGAGGGAGGGAGAGACCCAGTACTTC.

The V call is TRBV7-9, the J call TRBJ2-7, with TRBD2 as a possible D gene (5 bases). The CDR3 extends over 14 amino acids. CDR1 is SEHNR, CDR2 FQNEAQ, per germline (reference sequence). Trimming shortened V by 5 bases and J by 2 bases, and 13 bases separated the two germline ends. The CDR3 nucleotides are TGTGCCAGCAGCCCCGGACTGAAAACCTACGAGCAGTACTTC. It yields the protein CASSPGLKTYEQYF.

The chain recombines TRBV11-1 with TRBJ2-2; D could derive from TRBD1 or TRBD2 (5 bases each). The CDR3 is 14 residues long. The V end lost 1 base, the J end lost 4 bases, and 7 bases lay between the germline ends. From germline, CDR1 is SGHAT and CDR2 FQDESV (reference sequence). Here the CDR3 reads CASSLEGSTGELFF. CDR3 DNA: TGTGCCAGCAGCTTAGAGGGGAGCACCGGGGAGCTGTTTTTT. Full variable domain (outside the CDR3, taken from reference TRBV11-1 and TRBJ2-2): EAEVAQSPRYKITEKSQAVAFWCDPISGHATLYWYRQILGQGPELLVQFQDESVVDDSQLPKDRFSAERLKGVDSTLKIQPAELGDSAMYLCASSLEGSTGELFFGEGSRLTVL.

V usage is TRBV7-2 and J usage is TRBJ2-7; D tentatively fits TRBD1 or TRBD2 (5 bases each). The CDR3 is 13 amino acids. The germline gives CDR1 SGHTA, CDR2 FQGNSA. V was shortened by 3 bases and J by 6 bases, with 12 bases between the two germline ends. The CDR3, as DNA: TGTGCCAGCAGCTTCCGGGACCTGGGCGAGCAGTACTTC. Protein: CASSFRDLGEQYF.

This chain links TRBV18 with TRBJ2-2; D unresolved. The CDR3 runs to 12 residues. The V end lost 0 bases, the J end lost 7 bases, and 3 bases lay between the germline ends. Per the germline V gene, CDR1 is KGHSH and CDR2 is LQKENI. CDR3 in amino acids: CASSPPGGELFF. CDR3 sequence (DNA): TGTGCCAGCTCACCACCGGGCGGGGAGCTGTTTTTT.

This clone has a single count. The chain links TRBV4-1 to TRBJ2-3; D tentatively reads TRBD1 or TRBD2 (5 bases each). The V gene's germline CDR1 is MGHRA and CDR2 YSYEKL. Trimming removed 3 bases from V and 6 bases from J, with 13 bases in between. The CDR3 has 14 residues. In DNA, the CDR3 is TGCGCCAGCAGCCACGCCGGGGCTGGGGATACGCAGTATTTT. This translates into CASSHAGAGDTQYF.

Points on this clone: The same CDR3 also results from other DNA sequences found in this sample. This chain uses TRBV10-3 with TRBJ2-3, with D hard to call. V was clipped by 3 bases and J by 6 bases, with 4 bases between them. Germline CDR1 and CDR2: ENHRY and SYGVKD. This CDR3 is built from 11 residues. Here the CDR3 DNA reads TGTGCCATCAGTGAATCTGATACGCAGTATTTT. This translates into CAISESDTQYF.

The chain joins TRBV11-2 to TRBJ2-2, with 10 bases aligning to TRBD2. Germline V gene data show CDR1 as SGHAT and CDR2 as FQNNGV. This CDR3 comprises 16 residues. V dropped 8 bases and J dropped 3; count of bases not matched to a gene: 9. The CDR3 protein is CASFEHGTSDTGELFF. CDR3 bases: TGTGCCAGCTTTGAGCACGGGACTAGCGACACCGGGGAGCTGTTTTTT. The variable domain in full, completed from reference TRBV11-2 and TRBJ2-2, reads EAGVAQSPRYKIIEKRQSVAFWCNPISGHATLYWYQQILGQGPKLLIQFQNNGVVDDSQLPKDRFSAERLKGVDSTLKIQPAKLEDSAVYLCASFEHGTSDTGELFFGEGSRLTVL.

The table lists this clone with a few counts. The chain employs TRBV27 and TRBJ1-1, with no clear D. Germline CDR1 MNHEY, CDR2 SMNVEV (reference sequence). Trimming removed 5 bases at V and 8 bases at J, with 12 bases between. This CDR3 has 12 residues. The CDR3 here is CASSQSWGEAFF. CDR3 bases: TGTGCCAGCAGTCAAAGCTGGGGAGAAGCTTTCTTT.

V and J are TRBV6-1 and TRBJ1-2, with TRBD1 matching 10 bases. The V and J ends lost 5 bases and 8 bases, in that order; junction bases with no gene match: 11. This CDR3 contains 15 residues. Germline V gives CDR1 MNHNS, CDR2 SASEGT. CDR3 nucleotide sequence: TGTGCCAGCAGTCCTAACAGGGGGACAGGGGCGGGCTACACCTTC. This encodes CASSPNRGTGAGYTF.

The CDR3 nucleotides are TGTGCCAGCAGCGTGCTGAGGAACACCGGGGAGCTGTTTTTT. This translates into CASSVLRNTGELFF. The J gene is TRBJ2-2, the V gene TRBV25-1; no firm D call. The germline V gene encodes CDR1 MGHDK and CDR2 SYGVNS. The CDR3 is 14 amino acids. V lost 6 bases and J 1 base, leaving 9 bases between the germline ends. Using reference TRBV25-1 and TRBJ2-2 for the parts outside the CDR3, the full variable domain is EADIYQTPRYLVIGTGKKITLECSQTMGHDKMYWYQQDPGMELHLIHYSYGVNSTEKGDLSSESTVSRIRTEHFPLTLESARPSHTSQYLCASSVLRNTGELFFGEGSRLTVL.

The chain combines TRBV10-2 with TRBJ1-6; no firm D call. V lost 4 bases, J lost 7 bases, and 8 bases lay in between. CDR3 length: 13 residues. The V gene's germline CDR1 is WSHSY and CDR2 SAAADI. The CDR3 sequence: CASSGLRNSPLHF. The CDR3 coding sequence is TGCGCCAGCAGTGGCCTTAGGAATTCACCCCTCCACTTT.

V gene TRBV29-1 combines with J gene TRBJ1-2, with TRBD1 matching 8 bases. Unmatched junction bases numbered 10, after V lost 5 bases and J lost 2 bases. This CDR3 has 15 residues. The V gene's germline CDR1 is SQVTM and CDR2 ANQGSEA. The CDR3, as DNA: TGCAGCGTTATTTCCCAGGGGGCGGGGAACTATGGCTACACCTTC. Translated: CSVISQGAGNYGYTF.

The chain recombines TRBV5-6 with TRBJ2-7; tentatively, D is TRBD1 or TRBD2 (5 bases each). Germline CDR1 SGHDT, CDR2 YYEEEE. CDR3 length: 15 residues. Trimming took off 3 bases at V and 3 bases at J, with 16 bases between the two ends. The CDR3 protein is CASSSPGPRVYEQYF. As DNA, the CDR3 is TGTGCCAGCAGCTCTCCGGGACCGAGAGTCTACGAGCAGTACTTC.

V and J are TRBV5-1 and TRBJ2-5; 8 nucleotides line up with TRBD1. This CDR3 has 19 residues. With 3 bases clipped from V and 5 bases from J, the junction kept 21 bases outside the gene matches. Germline assignment: CDR1 SGHRS and CDR2 YFSETQ. The CDR3 bases are TGCGCCAGCAGCTCAGGAATTACCCCCGCAGGGGGCGCATTGGAGACCCAGTACTTC. Translation gives CASSSGITPAGGALETQYF.